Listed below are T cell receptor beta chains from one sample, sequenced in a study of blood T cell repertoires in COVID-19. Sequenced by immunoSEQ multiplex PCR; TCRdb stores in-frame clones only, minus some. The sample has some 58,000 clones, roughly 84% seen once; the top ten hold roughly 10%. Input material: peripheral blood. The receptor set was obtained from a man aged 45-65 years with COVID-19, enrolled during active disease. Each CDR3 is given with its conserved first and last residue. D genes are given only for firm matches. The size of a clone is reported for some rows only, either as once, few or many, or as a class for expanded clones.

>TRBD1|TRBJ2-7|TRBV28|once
CASTDPATGVYEQYF
TGTGCCAGCACCGATCCGGCGACAGGGGTCTACGAGCAGTACTTC
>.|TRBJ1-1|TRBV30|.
CAWSWASVAEAFF
TGTGCCTGGAGTTGGGCCTCTGTCGCTGAAGCTTTCTTT
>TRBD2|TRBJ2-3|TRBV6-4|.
CATGTSGRGGTDTQYF
TGTGCCACCGGGACTAGCGGGAGAGGGGGCACAGATACGCAGTATTTT
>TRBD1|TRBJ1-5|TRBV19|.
CASSETGNQPQHF
TGTGCCAGTAGTGAGACAGGGAATCAGCCCCAGCATTTT
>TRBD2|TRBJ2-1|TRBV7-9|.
CASSLEGLAGGLYNEQFF
TGTGCCAGCAGCTTAGAAGGTCTAGCGGGAGGCCTCTACAATGAGCAGTTCTTC
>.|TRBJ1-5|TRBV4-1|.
CASSQDRGDSYQPQHF
TGCGCCAGCAGCCAAGATCGAGGTGACAGCTATCAGCCCCAGCATTTT
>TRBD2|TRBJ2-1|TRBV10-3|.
CAISSGTSSEQFF
TGTGCCATCAGTTCCGGGACTAGTTCTGAGCAGTTCTTC
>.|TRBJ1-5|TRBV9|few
CASSADSIGQPQHF
TGTGCCAGCAGCGCAGACAGTATAGGTCAGCCCCAGCATTTT
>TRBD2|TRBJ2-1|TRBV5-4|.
CASRLAGGGYNEQFF
TGTGCCAGCAGGTTGGCGGGAGGGGGGTACAATGAGCAGTTCTTC
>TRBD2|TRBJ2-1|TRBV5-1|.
CASSLAGGRAYNEQFF
TGCGCCAGCAGCTTGGCCGGCGGGAGGGCCTACAATGAGCAGTTCTTC
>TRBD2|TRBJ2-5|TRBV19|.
CATSSGRAGRETQYF
TGTGCCACCTCTAGCGGGAGGGCCGGTCGAGAGACCCAGTACTTC
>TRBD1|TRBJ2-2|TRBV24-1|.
CATSRQGTGELFF
TGTGCCACCAGTCGACAGGGTACCGGGGAGCTGTTTTTT
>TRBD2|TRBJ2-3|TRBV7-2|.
CASSLRLAGVIDTQYF
TGTGCCAGCAGCCTCCGACTAGCGGGAGTTATAGATACGCAGTATTTT
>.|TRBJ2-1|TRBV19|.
CASSIVGRGAYNEQFF
TGTGCCAGTAGTATAGTTGGCCGCGGAGCCTACAATGAGCAGTTCTTC
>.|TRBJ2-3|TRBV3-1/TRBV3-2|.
CASSQAPPGRDTQYF
TGTGCCAGCAGCCAAGCCCCACCGGGGAGAGATACGCAGTATTTT
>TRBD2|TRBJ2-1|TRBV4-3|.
CASSHPSSGRTNEQFF
TGCGCCAGCAGCCATCCGTCTAGCGGGAGAACCAATGAGCAGTTCTTC
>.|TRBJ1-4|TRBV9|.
CASSADRTTNEKLFF
TGTGCCAGCAGCGCGGACAGAACAACTAATGAAAAACTGTTTTTT
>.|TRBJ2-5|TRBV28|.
CASRSGQETQYF
TGTGCCAGCAGGTCGGGACAAGAGACCCAGTACTTC
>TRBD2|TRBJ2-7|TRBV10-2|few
CASTLQREGYEQYF
TGCGCCAGCACCCTCCAGCGGGAGGGTTACGAGCAGTACTTC
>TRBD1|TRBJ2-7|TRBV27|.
CASSFRQGFQITYEQYF
TGTGCCAGCAGTTTTCGACAGGGCTTCCAAATTACCTACGAGCAGTACTTC
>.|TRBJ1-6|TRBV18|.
CASSPADRTSPLHF
TGTGCCAGCTCACCGGCAGACAGGACTTCACCCCTCCACTTT
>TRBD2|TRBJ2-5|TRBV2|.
CASSERGSPQETQYF
TGTGCCAGCAGTGAACGCGGGAGCCCCCAAGAGACCCAGTACTTC
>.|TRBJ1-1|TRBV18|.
CASSSQRNTEAFF
TGTGCCAGCTCGTCACAGAGGAACACTGAAGCTTTCTTT
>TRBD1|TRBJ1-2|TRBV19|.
CASSIGADRVGGYTF
TGTGCCAGTAGTATCGGGGCCGACAGGGTTGGTGGCTACACCTTC
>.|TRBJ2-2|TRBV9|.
CASSPPSVNTGELFF
TGTGCCAGCAGCCCCCCCTCCGTCAACACCGGGGAGCTGTTTTTT
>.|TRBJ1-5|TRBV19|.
CASSQPGVDSNQPQHF
TGTGCCAGTAGCCAGCCGGGAGTCGACAGCAATCAGCCCCAGCATTTT
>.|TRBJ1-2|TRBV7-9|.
CASSWEMRYGYTF
TGTGCCAGCAGCTGGGAGATGCGCTATGGCTACACCTTC
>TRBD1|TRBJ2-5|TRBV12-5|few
CASGLLPGGGGQETQYF
TGTGCTAGTGGACTACTACCAGGGGGCGGAGGTCAAGAGACCCAGTACTTC